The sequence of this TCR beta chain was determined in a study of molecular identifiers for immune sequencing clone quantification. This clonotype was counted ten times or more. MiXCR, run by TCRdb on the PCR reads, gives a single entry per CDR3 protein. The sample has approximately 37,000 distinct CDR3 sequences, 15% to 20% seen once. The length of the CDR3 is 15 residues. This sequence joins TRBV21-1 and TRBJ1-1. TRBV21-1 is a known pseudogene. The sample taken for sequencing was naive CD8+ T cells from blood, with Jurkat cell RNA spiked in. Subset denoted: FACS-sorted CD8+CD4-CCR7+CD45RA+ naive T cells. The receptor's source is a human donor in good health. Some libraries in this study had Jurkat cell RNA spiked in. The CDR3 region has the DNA TGTGCCAGCAGCAAACAGGACGGAGAGAACACTGAAGCTTTCTTT. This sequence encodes CASSKQDGENTEAFF.